The next 19 T cell receptor beta chains were all read from a single sample in a study of OX40 agonist ivuxolimab in advanced cancers. Only in-frame clones appear in the TCRdb table, and some are missing; sequencing was by immunoSEQ multiplex PCR. The sample has more than 75,000 clones; about 85% are singletons. The sample here was CD4+ or CD8+ T cells sorted from blood, taken in a trial of the OX40 agonist ivuxolimab. These receptors were obtained from an adult with an advanced solid tumor such as melanoma, head and neck, liver or kidney cancer.

The chain carries TRBV11-2 and TRBJ1-5; maybe TRBD1 (5 bases). CDR1 SGHAT and CDR2 FQNNGV come from the germline V gene. CDR3 length: 13 residues. Trimming pared 3 bases from V and 5 bases from J, leaving 8 bases between. CDR3 DNA: TGTGCCAGCAGCTTGACAGTGGATCAGCCCCAGCATTTT. This sequence encodes CASSLTVDQPQHF. The entire variable domain, with the rest obtained from reference TRBV11-2 and TRBJ1-5, is as follows: EAGVAQSPRYKIIEKRQSVAFWCNPISGHATLYWYQQILGQGPKLLIQFQNNGVVDDSQLPKDRFSAERLKGVDSTLKIQPAKLEDSAVYLCASSLTVDQPQHFGDGTRLSIL.

The chain couples TRBV25-1 to TRBJ2-2; maybe TRBD2 (7 bases). Germline V gene data show CDR1 as MGHDK and CDR2 as SYGVNS. CDR3 length: 16 amino acids. V lost 5 bases and J 0 bases, leaving 13 bases between the germline ends. CDR3 nucleotides: TGTGCCAGCAGTCCCAGGGGAGGGTCGAACACCGGGGAGCTGTTTTTT. Translated: CASSPRGGSNTGELFF.

This chain joins TRBV29-1 and TRBJ2-3, with D perhaps being TRBD1 or TRBD2 (5 bases each). V was shortened by 3 bases and J by 6 bases, with 10 bases between the two germline ends. This CDR3 comprises 12 residues. In germline, CDR1 is SQVTM, CDR2 ANQGSEA. The CDR3 nucleotides read TGCAGCGTTGACGGCAGGGACGATACGCAGTATTTT. Encoded protein: CSVDGRDDTQYF.

The chain has TRBV30 and TRBJ2-2, with TRBD2 matching over 9 bases. The CDR3 extends over 14 amino acids. Germline-derived CDR1 and CDR2 are GTSNPN and SVGIG (reference sequence). With V trimmed by 3 bases and J by 4 bases, 3 bases remained unmatched. The DNA of the CDR3 is TGTGCCTGGAGCCGGACTAGCGCCACCGGGGAGCTGTTTTTT. The encoded protein is CAWSRTSATGELFF. Complete variable domain (other parts from reference TRBV30 and TRBJ2-2): SQTIHQWPATLVQPVGSPLSLECTVEGTSNPNLYWYRQAAGRGLQLLFYSVGIGQISSEVPQNLSASRPQDRQFILSSKKLLLSDSGFYLCAWSRTSATGELFFGEGSRLTVL.

V usage is TRBV12-5 and J usage is TRBJ2-7; no definite D call. Trimming pared 5 bases from V and 5 bases from J, leaving 10 bases between. This CDR3 spans 12 amino acids. The germline CDR1 and CDR2 sequences are LGHNT and FRNRAP. The CDR3 loop reads CASGPQLNEQYF. The DNA for the CDR3 is TGTGCTAGTGGTCCTCAACTCAACGAGCAGTACTTC.

This chain uses TRBV5-4 with TRBJ1-1, with no clear D. Germline CDR1 reads SGHNT; CDR2 reads YYREEE (reference sequence). The V end was cut by 1 base, the J end by 1 base, with 5 bases between. This CDR3 has 13 residues. CDR3: CASSLSQNTEAFF. Here the CDR3 DNA reads TGTGCCAGCAGCTTGTCTCAGAACACTGAAGCTTTCTTT.

This clone was seen a few times. This rearrangement joins TRBV19 to TRBJ1-2; D is possibly TRBD1 (6 bases). Per the germline V gene, CDR1 is LNHDA and CDR2 is SQIVND (reference sequence). CDR3 length equals 14 residues. Trimming took 6 bases from V and 0 from J, leaving 11 bases between them. CDR3 nucleotides: TGTGCCAGTAGCCCCCGGACAGCTAACTATGGCTACACCTTC. It specifies CASSPRTANYGYTF.

The rearrangement joins TRBV5-1 to TRBJ2-3, with TRBD2 identical over 8 bases. V gave up 0 bases and J gave up 1 base; unmatched junction bases: 4. The CDR3 spans 16 residues. CDR1 is SGHRS and CDR2 is YFSETQ in the germline V gene. The CDR3 nucleotides read TGCGCCAGCAGCTTGGTGGGACTAGTAGGCACAGATACGCAGTATTTT. Translating it yields CASSLVGLVGTDTQYF.

The rearrangement links TRBV5-1 to TRBJ2-7, with 8 bases matching TRBD1. The CDR3 is 14 residues long. Germline values: CDR1 SGHRS, CDR2 YFSETQ. J gave up 2 bases and V 4 bases, and 5 bases lay outside the gene matches. The CDR3 region has the DNA TGCGCCAGCAGCAGGGTGGACAGGGCCTACGAGCAGTACTTC. Translation gives CASSRVDRAYEQYF.

Only a few counts were recorded for this clone. The chain carries TRBV5-5 and TRBJ1-2; D may be TRBD1 (5 bases). V was trimmed by 1 base and J by 7 bases, leaving 17 bases between them. There are 15 residues in the CDR3. Germline V CDR1 and CDR2: SGHKS, YYEKEE (reference sequence). In DNA form, the CDR3 reads TGTGCCAGCAGCTTGTTCCAGGGCGGCAAAGCTGGCTACACCTTC. This gives the protein CASSLFQGGKAGYTF.

The rearrangement joins TRBV18 to TRBJ2-3, with D possibly being TRBD1 or TRBD2 (6 bases each). The CDR3 totals 14 residues. V gave up 3 bases and J gave up 2 bases, with 9 bases separating them. The germline V gene encodes CDR1 KGHSH and CDR2 LQKENI. The CDR3 DNA reads TGTGCCAGCTCACCCTCGGGGGCCACAGATACGCAGTATTTT. Translated, it gives CASSPSGATDTQYF.

This clone was detected only once. This chain joins TRBV11-3 and TRBJ2-3; D assignment may be TRBD1 or TRBD2 (5 bases each). The CDR3 has 16 amino acids. V was pared by 4 bases and J by 4 bases, with 18 bases between. Germline CDR1 reads SGHNT; CDR2 reads YENEEA. The CDR3 region has the DNA TGTGCCAGCAGCTCCAGATGGGGGACGGCTGCAGATACGCAGTATTTT. Protein: CASSSRWGTAADTQYF.

The V call is TRBV15, the J call TRBJ1-2; 8 positions match TRBD1. Germline loops: CDR1 LNHNV, CDR2 YYDKDF (reference sequence). Trimming at V came to 0 bases and at J to 7 bases, leaving 4 bases not matched to a gene. The CDR3 has 14 residues. The CDR3 DNA is TGTGCCACCAGCAGAGATCATACAGGGGGTGGCTACACCTTC. It encodes CATSRDHTGGGYTF.

The V and J genes are TRBV6-6 and TRBJ2-3, with D tentatively TRBD1 (5 bases). CDR1 is MNHNY and CDR2 is SVGAGI in the germline V gene (reference sequence). The CDR3 contains 15 residues. The ends were cut back, 6 bases at V and 0 bases at J, with 13 bases in the middle. The CDR3 nucleotides are TGTGCCAGCAGACCCGACAGACATAGCACAGATACGCAGTATTTT. Protein sequence: CASRPDRHSTDTQYF.

The chain joins TRBV2 to TRBJ2-3; no clear D gene. The germline CDR1 and CDR2 sequences are SNHLY and FYNNEI. The CDR3 consists of 12 residues. Trimming removed 5 bases at V and 6 bases at J, with 9 bases between. The CDR3, as DNA: TGTGCCAGCAGTATGTGGGCGGATACGCAGTATTTT. Translating it yields CASSMWADTQYF.

The chain is built from TRBV18 and TRBJ2-5, with 8 positions matching TRBD2. The CDR3 covers 14 residues. V was pared by 5 bases and J by 7 bases, with 9 bases of the junction left unmatched. Per the germline V gene, CDR1 is KGHSH and CDR2 is LQKENI. DNA of the CDR3: TGTGCCAGCTCAGAAGTAGCGGGGATGGGGACCCAGTACTTC. It codes for CASSEVAGMGTQYF.

The rearrangement links TRBV4-1 to TRBJ1-5; D might be TRBD1 (6 bases). V dropped 0 bases and J dropped 3 bases, with 12 bases sitting between them. Germline values: CDR1 MGHRA, CDR2 YSYEKL. This CDR3 region has 16 residues. Written as DNA, the CDR3 is TGCGCCAGCAGCCAAGATCCGGGGGCTAACAATCAGCCCCAGCATTTT. Residues: CASSQDPGANNQPQHF.

The chain uses TRBV19 and TRBJ2-5, with 10 bases identical to TRBD1. With V trimmed by 1 base and J by 4 bases, 3 bases remained unmatched. The germline V gene encodes CDR1 LNHDA and CDR2 SQIVND (reference sequence). The CDR3 sequence is 15 residues long. CDR3 loop: CASSIGGQGSETQYF. CDR3 in DNA: TGTGCCAGTAGTATAGGGGGACAGGGGTCAGAGACCCAGTACTTC.

This chain uses TRBV5-1 with TRBJ2-7, with 7 bases matching TRBD2. This CDR3 comprises 15 residues. The J segment lost 0 bases and the V segment lost 4 bases, leaving 7 bases of the junction unmatched. Germline lookup yields CDR1 SGHRS and CDR2 YFSETQ. The CDR3 DNA follows: TGCGCCAGCAGCCTGATCGGGGGGAGCTCCTACGAGCAGTACTTC. Encoded protein: CASSLIGGSSYEQYF.